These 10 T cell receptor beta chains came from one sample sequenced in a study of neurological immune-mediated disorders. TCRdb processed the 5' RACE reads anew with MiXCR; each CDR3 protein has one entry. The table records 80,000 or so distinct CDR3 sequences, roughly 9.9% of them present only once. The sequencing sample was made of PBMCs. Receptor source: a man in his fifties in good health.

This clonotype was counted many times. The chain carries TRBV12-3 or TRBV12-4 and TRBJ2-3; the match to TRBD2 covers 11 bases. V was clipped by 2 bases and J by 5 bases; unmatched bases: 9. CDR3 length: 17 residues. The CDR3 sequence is CASSLFLSSGRGDTQYF. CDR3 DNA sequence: TGTGCCAGCAGTTTATTCCTGAGTAGCGGGAGGGGAGATACGCAGTATTTT.

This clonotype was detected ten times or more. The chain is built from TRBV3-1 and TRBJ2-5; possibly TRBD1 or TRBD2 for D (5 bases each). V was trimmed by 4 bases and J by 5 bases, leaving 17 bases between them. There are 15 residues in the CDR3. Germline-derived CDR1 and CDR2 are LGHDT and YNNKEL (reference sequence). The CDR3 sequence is CASSLFEGPFETQYF. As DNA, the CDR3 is TGTGCCAGCAGCCTATTCGAGGGGCCCTTCGAGACCCAGTACTTC.

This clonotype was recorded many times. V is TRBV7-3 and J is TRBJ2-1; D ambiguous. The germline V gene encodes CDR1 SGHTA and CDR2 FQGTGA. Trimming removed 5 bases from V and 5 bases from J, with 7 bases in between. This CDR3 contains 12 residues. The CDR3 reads CASSPANNEQFF. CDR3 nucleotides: TGTGCCAGCAGCCCGGCAAACAATGAGCAGTTCTTC.

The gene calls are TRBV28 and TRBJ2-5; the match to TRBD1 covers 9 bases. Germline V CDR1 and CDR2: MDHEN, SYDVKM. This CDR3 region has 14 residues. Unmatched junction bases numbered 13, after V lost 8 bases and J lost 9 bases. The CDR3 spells CASDAGQGVWAQYF. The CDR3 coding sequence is TGTGCCAGCGATGCGGGACAGGGAGTGTGGGCCCAGTACTTC. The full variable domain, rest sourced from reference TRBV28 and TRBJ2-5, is DVKVTQSSRYLVKRTGEKVFLECVQDMDHENMFWYRQDPGLGLRLIYFSYDVKMKEKGDIPEGYSVSREKKERFSLILESASTNQTSMYLCASDAGQGVWAQYFGPGTRLLVL.

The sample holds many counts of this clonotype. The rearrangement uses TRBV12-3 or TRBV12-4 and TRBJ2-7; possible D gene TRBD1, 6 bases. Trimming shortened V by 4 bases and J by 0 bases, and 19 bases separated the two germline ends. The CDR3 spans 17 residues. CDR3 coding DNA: TGTGCCAGCAGTTGGAGACAGGCCCAACATAGCTCCTACGAGCAGTACTTC. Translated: CASSWRQAQHSSYEQYF.

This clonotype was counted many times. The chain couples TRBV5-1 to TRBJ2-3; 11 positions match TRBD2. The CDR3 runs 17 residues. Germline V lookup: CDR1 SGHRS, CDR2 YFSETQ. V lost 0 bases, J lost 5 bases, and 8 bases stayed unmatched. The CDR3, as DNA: TGCGCCAGCAGCTTGGTAATAGCGGGAGGGCCTGGAGATACGCAGTATTTT. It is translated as CASSLVIAGGPGDTQYF. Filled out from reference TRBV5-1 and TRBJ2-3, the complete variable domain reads KAGVTQTPRYLIKTRGQQVTLSCSPISGHRSVSWYQQTPGQGLQFLFEYFSETQRNKGNFPGRFSGRQFSNSRSEMNVSTLELGDSALYLCASSLVIAGGPGDTQYFGPGTRLTVL.

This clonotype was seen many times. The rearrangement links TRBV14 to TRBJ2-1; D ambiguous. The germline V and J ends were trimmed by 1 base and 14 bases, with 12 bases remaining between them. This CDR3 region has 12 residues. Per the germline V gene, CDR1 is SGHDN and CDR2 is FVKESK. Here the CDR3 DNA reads TGTGCCAGCAGCCAAGTTCCCCGCCCAGAGTTCTTC. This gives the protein CASSQVPRPEFF.

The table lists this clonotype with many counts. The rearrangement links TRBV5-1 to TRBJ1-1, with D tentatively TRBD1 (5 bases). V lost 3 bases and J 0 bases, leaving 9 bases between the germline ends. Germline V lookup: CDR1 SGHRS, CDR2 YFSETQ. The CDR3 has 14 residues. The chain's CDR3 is CASSSGRVNTEAFF. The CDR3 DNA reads TGCGCCAGCAGCTCGGGACGGGTGAACACTGAAGCTTTCTTT.

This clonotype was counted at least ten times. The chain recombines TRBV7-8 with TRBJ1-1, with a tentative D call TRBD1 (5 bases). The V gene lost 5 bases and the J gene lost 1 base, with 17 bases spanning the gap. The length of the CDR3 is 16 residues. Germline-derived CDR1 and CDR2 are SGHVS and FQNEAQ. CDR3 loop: CASSPRQPLGNTEAFF. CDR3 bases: TGTGCCAGCAGCCCGAGACAGCCATTGGGGAACACTGAAGCTTTCTTT. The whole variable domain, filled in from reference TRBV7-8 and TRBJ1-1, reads GAGVSQSPRYKVAKRGQDVALRCDPISGHVSLFWYQQALGQGPEFLTYFQNEAQLDKSGLPSDRFFAERPEGSVSTLKIQRTQQEDSAVYLCASSPRQPLGNTEAFFGQGTRLTVV.

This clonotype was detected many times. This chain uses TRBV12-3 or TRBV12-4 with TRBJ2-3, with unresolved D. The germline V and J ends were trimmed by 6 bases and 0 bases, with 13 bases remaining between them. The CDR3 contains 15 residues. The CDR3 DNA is TGTGCCAGCAGCCGTTCACAGAGCAGCACAGATACGCAGTATTTT. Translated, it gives CASSRSQSSTDTQYF.